This entry lists 25 T cell receptor beta chains sequenced from one sample in a study of blood T cells in healthy people across ages (dated by TCRdb to the mid-2010s). Libraries were made using 5' RACE. The run used an Illumina HiSeq 2500. A second PCR of about 7 to 12 cycles was run with a J-beta primer mix and a sample-barcoded 5' primer. TCRdb reprocessed the public reads (quality trimming at Q25 with fastp, clone calling with MiXCR) and kept in-frame beta chains. Each CDR3 protein appears once, grouped with its most common genes and DNA. A total of around 500,000 distinct CDR3 sequences appear in this sample, about 45% of them only once. Approximately 25% of the sample is held by the ten biggest clonotypes. Source material: blood. These TCRs come from a man older than 75 in good health.

This clonotype has just a few counts. The genes are TRBV3-1 and TRBJ1-5; D ambiguous. The V and J ends lost 1 base and 7 bases respectively, with 11 bases between them. Germline CDR1 and CDR2: LGHDT and YNNKEL (reference sequence). The CDR3 loop spans 14 amino acids. The CDR3 DNA follows: TGTGCCAGCAGCCAAGGAGGGATAGGGCAGCCCCAGCATTTT. Protein: CASSQGGIGQPQHF.

The CDR3: CSISPLAGPNNEQFF. Here the CDR3 DNA reads TGCAGCATTAGCCCCTTAGCGGGCCCTAACAATGAGCAGTTCTTC. The rearrangement links TRBV29-1 to TRBJ2-1; 7 bases match TRBD2. CDR3 length: 15 amino acids. The germline V gene encodes CDR1 SQVTM and CDR2 ANQGSEA. Trimming removed 8 bases from V and 5 bases from J; junction bases left unmatched: 15.

This rearrangement joins TRBV4-3 to TRBJ1-5, with a weak D call TRBD1 (5 bases). The germline V gene has CDR1 LGHNA and CDR2 YSLEER. The CDR3 covers 15 residues. The ends were cut back, 1 base at V and 4 bases at J, with 11 bases in the middle. CDR3 amino acids: CASSQGRGGNQPQHF. The CDR3 region has the DNA TGCGCCAGCAGCCAAGGGCGGGGGGGGAATCAGCCCCAGCATTTT.

This chain joins TRBV6-5 and TRBJ2-3; TRBD1 or TRBD2 may be the D gene (5 bases each). Germline V gives CDR1 MNHEY, CDR2 SVGAGI. V was trimmed by 7 bases and J by 0 bases, leaving 11 bases between them. CDR3 length equals 14 residues. This CDR3 is CASTFGASTDTQYF. As DNA, the CDR3 is TGTGCCAGCACGTTCGGGGCTAGCACAGATACGCAGTATTTT.

CDR3 sequence: CASSSWQVKGYGYTF. In nucleotides, the CDR3 is TGTGCCAGCAGTTCCTGGCAGGTTAAGGGGTATGGCTACACCTTC. The V and J genes are TRBV12-3 or TRBV12-4 and TRBJ1-2, with D perhaps TRBD1 (5 bases). Trimming stripped 4 bases from V and 5 bases from J, with 17 bases between. The CDR3 spans 15 residues.

This chain connects TRBV27 to TRBJ2-4; no reliable D call. The length of the CDR3 is 13 residues. CDR1 MNHEY and CDR2 SMNVEV come from the germline V gene (reference sequence). V shed 8 bases and J shed 0 bases, with 8 bases lying between them. The CDR3 coding sequence is TGTGCCAGCGCATTCCGAGCCAAAAACATTCAGTACTTC. Translated: CASAFRAKNIQYF.

This clonotype turned up a few times. CDR3 DNA: TGTGCCAGCAGATCCGGACAGCCGTCTAGAGGGGCCAACGTCCTGACTTTC. It encodes CASRSGQPSRGANVLTF. This chain links TRBV6-2 or TRBV6-3 with TRBJ2-6; maybe TRBD1 (6 bases). CDR1 is MNHEY, CDR2 SVGEGT, per germline. Trimming took off 6 bases at V and 4 bases at J, with 19 bases between the two ends. The CDR3 has 17 residues.

This clonotype was detected a few times. The V call is TRBV20-1, the J call TRBJ2-7; D is unclear. Trimming stripped 3 bases from V and 4 bases from J, with 13 bases between. CDR1 and CDR2 from the germline V gene are DFQATT and SNEGSKA (reference sequence). This CDR3 has 13 residues. The CDR3 sequence: CSARTLLVYEQYF. CDR3 coding DNA: TGCAGTGCTAGGACTCTTTTGGTGTACGAGCAGTACTTC.

This clonotype was picked up a small number of times. The rearrangement joins TRBV6-5 to TRBJ1-1; 7 nucleotides match TRBD1. In germline, CDR1 is MNHEY, CDR2 SVGAGI. Trimming removed 0 bases from V and 6 bases from J; junction bases left unmatched: 7. This CDR3 has 15 amino acids. The CDR3 sequence: CASSYSGIRGAEAFF. Here the CDR3 DNA reads TGTGCCAGCAGTTACTCGGGGATCAGGGGGGCTGAAGCTTTCTTT.

CDR3: CASSQDSQGYEKLFF. CDR3 DNA sequence: TGCGCCAGCAGCCAAGATTCTCAGGGCTATGAAAAACTGTTTTTT. The rearrangement joins TRBV4-1 to TRBJ1-4; the D gene is possibly TRBD1 (5 bases). The CDR3 consists of 15 residues. Deletions cut 0 bases from V and 6 bases from J, with 11 bases between. CDR1 is MGHRA and CDR2 is YSYEKL in the germline V gene.

V gene TRBV5-1 combines with J gene TRBJ2-1; maybe TRBD2 (6 bases). The CDR3 loop spans 15 amino acids. V lost 4 bases, J lost 0 bases, and 11 bases lay in between. The germline CDR1 and CDR2 sequences are SGHRS and YFSETQ. The CDR3, as DNA: TGCGCCAGCAGCAACGGGAGTAGCTCCTACAATGAGCAGTTCTTC. It specifies CASSNGSSSYNEQFF. Variable domain in full (rest from reference TRBV5-1 and TRBJ2-1): KAGVTQTPRYLIKTRGQQVTLSCSPISGHRSVSWYQQTPGQGLQFLFEYFSETQRNKGNFPGRFSGRQFSNSRSEMNVSTLELGDSALYLCASSNGSSSYNEQFFGPGTRLTVL.

V gene TRBV3-1 combines with J gene TRBJ1-1, with unresolved D. The CDR3 has 14 amino acids. Germline loops: CDR1 LGHDT, CDR2 YNNKEL (reference sequence). The V end was cut by 5 bases, the J end by 0 bases, with 10 bases between. Here the CDR3 DNA reads TGTGCCAGCAGCTTCCGACACTTGAACACTGAAGCTTTCTTT. Translating gives CASSFRHLNTEAFF. Based on the CDR3 plus reference TRBV3-1 and TRBJ1-1, the full variable domain is DTAVSQTPKYLVTQMGNDKSIKCEQNLGHDTMYWYKQDSKKFLKIMFSYNNKELIINETVPNRFSPKSPDKAHLNLHINSLELGDSAVYFCASSFRHLNTEAFFGQGTRLTVV.

The sample holds many counts of this clonotype. The chain links TRBV6-6 to TRBJ2-1; 7 bases are a match to TRBD2. The CDR3 runs to 17 residues. V shed 5 bases, J shed 0 bases, and the junction held 10 bases outside the gene matches. The V gene's germline CDR1 is MNHNY and CDR2 SVGAGI (reference sequence). The CDR3 spells CASSPSRGGSSYNEQFF. CDR3 sequence (DNA): TGTGCCAGCAGTCCTAGTAGAGGCGGGAGCTCCTACAATGAGCAGTTCTTC.

The V call is TRBV11-2, the J call TRBJ2-2; the D gene is possibly TRBD1 (6 bases). The V gene lost 5 bases and the J gene lost 3 bases, with 10 bases spanning the gap. The CDR3 totals 14 residues. Germline CDR1 and CDR2: SGHAT and FQNNGV. The CDR3 coding sequence is TGTGCCAGCAGCCTAGGACAGTACACCGGGGAGCTGTTTTTT. It specifies CASSLGQYTGELFF.

This chain links TRBV12-3 or TRBV12-4 with TRBJ2-1; D is ambiguous. CDR3 length: 13 residues. Trimming shortened V by 6 bases and J by 3 bases, and 9 bases separated the two germline ends. The CDR3 nucleotides are TGTGCCAGCAGCCGAGACATCTACAATGAGCAGTTCTTC. This gives the protein CASSRDIYNEQFF.

J is TRBJ2-7 and V is TRBV20-1; D gene ambiguous. The J call may be mistaken, given a closer DNA end match to TRBJ2-5. The length of the CDR3 is 15 residues. Germline values: CDR1 DFQATT, CDR2 SNEGSKA (reference sequence). CDR3 loop: CSARSPASSLQTQYF. CDR3 nucleotides: TGCAGTGCTAGGTCCCCGGCTAGTAGCTTACAGACCCAGTACTTC.

This chain connects TRBV9 to TRBJ2-3, with D hard to call. The CDR3 extends over 11 amino acids. Germline V gives CDR1 SGDLS, CDR2 YYNGEE. Deletions cut 2 bases from V and 5 bases from J, with 3 bases between. The DNA of the CDR3 is TGTGCCAGCAGCGTCCTAGATACGCAGTATTTT. Translated: CASSVLDTQYF.

This clonotype was seen more than once but under ten times. The CDR3 region is CASSVGRNTPDTQYF. In nucleotides, the CDR3 is TGTGCCAGCAGCGTAGGACGGAATACGCCAGATACGCAGTATTTT. This rearrangement joins TRBV9 to TRBJ2-3; D unclear. CDR3 length equals 15 residues. With 0 bases removed from V and 4 bases from J, the gap between germline ends came to 12 bases. Germline CDR1 is SGDLS and CDR2 is YYNGEE.

The J gene is TRBJ1-2, the V gene TRBV7-2; TRBD1 is a possible D gene (6 bases). The V end lost 3 bases, the J end lost 5 bases, and 13 bases lay between the germline ends. Germline V gene data show CDR1 as SGHTA and CDR2 as FQGNSA. CDR3 size: 14 residues. Here the CDR3 DNA reads TGTGCCAGCAGCTTCATGGACAGTCTTTATGGCTACACCTTC. The encoded protein is CASSFMDSLYGYTF.

The sample holds a few counts of this clonotype. The rearrangement links TRBV6-6 to TRBJ1-1, with D perhaps TRBD1 (5 bases). With 0 bases removed from V and 3 bases from J, the gap between germline ends came to 8 bases. Germline-derived CDR1 and CDR2 are MNHNY and SVGAGI (reference sequence). The CDR3 spans 14 residues. CDR3 coding DNA: TGTGCCAGCAGTTACTCACGCAGGGACACTGAAGCTTTCTTT. Translating it yields CASSYSRRDTEAFF.

This chain joins TRBV7-9 and TRBJ1-1; 10 bases map to TRBD1. The J segment lost 6 bases and the V segment lost 5 bases, leaving 6 bases of the junction unmatched. Germline CDR1 and CDR2: SEHNR and FQNEAQ (reference sequence). This CDR3 comprises 14 residues. CDR3 DNA: TGTGCCAGCAGCGAACCGGGACAGGGGCCTGAAGCTTTCTTT. It codes for CASSEPGQGPEAFF.

This clonotype appeared many times. The V call is TRBV7-2, the J call TRBJ2-5; D is undetermined. Germline V CDR1 and CDR2: SGHTA, FQGNSA. Trimming cost V 5 bases and J 2 bases, with 12 bases left between them. The CDR3 sequence is 14 residues long. The CDR3 reads CASSPPGRQETQYF. The CDR3 DNA reads TGTGCCAGCAGCCCACCCGGCAGGCAAGAGACCCAGTACTTC.

The chain links TRBV20-1 to TRBJ2-3; the D gene is possibly TRBD2 (5 bases). Germline CDR1 DFQATT, CDR2 SNEGSKA (reference sequence). There are 14 residues in the CDR3. Trimming took off 6 bases at V and 1 base at J, with 14 bases between the two ends. The DNA of the CDR3 is TGCAGTGCCCAACTAGTTTGGGGCACAGATACGCAGTATTTT. Translation gives CSAQLVWGTDTQYF.

The J gene is TRBJ2-3, the V gene TRBV5-1; either TRBD1 or TRBD2 may supply D (5 bases each). The CDR3 is 16 residues long. The germline gives CDR1 SGHRS, CDR2 YFSETQ. With 6 bases removed from V and 4 bases from J, the gap between germline ends came to 21 bases. CDR3 amino acids: CASKYSGTSRADTQYF. The CDR3 DNA follows: TGCGCCAGCAAGTACTCCGGGACCTCTCGGGCAGATACGCAGTATTTT.

The chain couples TRBV3-1 to TRBJ1-2; D is undetermined. V was trimmed by 1 base and J by 5 bases, leaving 8 bases between them. The CDR3 totals 13 residues. The germline gives CDR1 LGHDT, CDR2 YNNKEL (reference sequence). The CDR3 DNA is TGTGCCAGCAGCCAAGCGGCATCGTATGGCTACACCTTC. As protein: CASSQAASYGYTF.